Below, 11 T cell receptor beta chains from the same sample are listed, as sequenced in a study of blood T cells in healthy people across ages. Next came a second PCR, run for about 6 to 12 cycles, which used a sample-barcoded 5' primer along with a J-beta primer mix. TCRdb reprocessed the 5' RACE reads with MiXCR, giving one entry per CDR3 protein. The data show about 570,000 distinct CDR3 sequences, roughly 28% seen once. Sequencing was performed on blood. The receptors derive from a woman in her seventies in good health.

This clonotype was seen more than once but under ten times. The chain links TRBV4-1 to TRBJ1-3, with a tentative D call TRBD1 (6 bases). V lost 4 bases to trimming and J lost 4 bases, with 17 bases between them. This CDR3 comprises 16 residues. Per the germline V gene, CDR1 is MGHRA and CDR2 is YSYEKL. This CDR3 is CASSRDTGSRGNTIYF. The DNA for the CDR3 is TGCGCCAGCAGCCGCGATACAGGGAGTCGAGGAAACACCATATATTTT.

This chain links TRBV7-2 with TRBJ1-1; D gene unclear. The V and J ends lost 4 bases and 6 bases respectively, with 9 bases between them. CDR1 and CDR2 (germline): SGHTA, FQGNSA. The CDR3 contains 12 residues. The CDR3: CASSSWYAEAFF. CDR3 nucleotides: TGTGCCAGCAGCTCCTGGTATGCTGAAGCTTTCTTT.

The V gene is TRBV4-2, the J gene TRBJ1-5; 9 nucleotides agree with TRBD1. CDR1 and CDR2 from the germline V gene are LGHNA and YNFKEQ. The CDR3 is 14 residues long. J lost 7 bases, V lost 6 bases, and 7 bases had no gene match. The CDR3 nucleotides are TGTGCCAGCAGTCGGGACAGGGAGAAGCAGCCCCAGCATTTT. Protein product: CASSRDREKQPQHF.

The chain carries TRBV7-9 and TRBJ1-6; possibly TRBD1 for D (5 bases). V lost 2 bases and J 14 bases, leaving 16 bases between the germline ends. Germline CDR1 and CDR2: SEHNR and FQNEAQ (reference sequence). This CDR3 has 14 residues. CDR3 in amino acids: CASSLTAGPGALHF. CDR3 DNA sequence: TGTGCCAGCAGCTTAACGGCAGGGCCTGGGGCCCTCCACTTT.

A word on this clonotype: One end of the junction is discordant with germline, which a read error may explain. The chain couples TRBV20-1 to TRBJ2-5; 9 nucleotides line up with TRBD2. Matching the DNA end better, TRBJ2-1 makes the J call doubtful. There are 16 residues in the CDR3. Germline CDR1 is DFQATT and CDR2 is SNEGSKA (reference sequence). The CDR3 DNA is TGCAGTGCTAGAGATGGCGGGGGGGCTAGACACAATGAACAGTTCTTC. This translates into CSARDGGGARHNEQFF.

V and J are TRBV13 and TRBJ2-5; D might be TRBD2 (6 bases). This CDR3 is built from 13 residues. V shed 4 bases and J shed 5 bases, with 11 bases lying between them. Germline V CDR1 and CDR2: PRHDT, FYEKMQ (reference sequence). This CDR3 reads CASSWAGPETQYF. DNA of the CDR3: TGTGCCAGCAGCTGGGCGGGGCCCGAGACCCAGTACTTC. Based on the CDR3 plus reference TRBV13 and TRBJ2-5, the full variable domain is AAGVIQSPRHLIKEKRETATLKCYPIPRHDTVYWYQQGPGQDPQFLISFYEKMQSDKGSIPDRFSAQQFSDYHSELNMSSLELGDSALYFCASSWAGPETQYFGPGTRLLVL.

The table lists this clonotype with a few counts. The chain is built from TRBV29-1 and TRBJ2-7, with a tentative D call TRBD1 (6 bases). The CDR3 covers 13 residues. Germline V gene data show CDR1 as SQVTM and CDR2 as ANQGSEA. Trimming stripped 6 bases from V and 5 bases from J, with 17 bases between. The CDR3 bases are TGCAGCGTCCGAGAGGGCAGGGGCCACGAGCAGTACTTC. Its translation is CSVREGRGHEQYF.

This rearrangement joins TRBV12-3 or TRBV12-4 to TRBJ2-5; 7 bases fit TRBD2. The J call may not be correct, given that the DNA end is closer to TRBJ2-7. This CDR3 region has 15 residues. CDR3 amino acids: CASSFWGGASYEQYF. The CDR3 DNA reads TGTGCCAGCAGTTTCTGGGGAGGGGCCTCCTACGAGCAGTACTTC.

As for this clonotype: Germline and junction disagree at one end, which may indicate a read error. This chain uses TRBV9 with TRBJ2-3; possibly TRBD1 or TRBD2 for D (5 bases each). Germline V CDR1 and CDR2: SGDLS, YYNGEE. This CDR3 contains 16 residues. The CDR3: CASSEGQLSSTDAQYF. The CDR3 DNA reads TGTGCCAGCAGCGAGGGGCAGCTATCTAGCACAGATGCGCAGTATTTT.

This clonotype was found many times. This sequence joins TRBV5-5 and TRBJ2-5; 9 nucleotides match TRBD2. The length of the CDR3 is 16 residues. Germline V lookup: CDR1 SGHKS, CDR2 YYEKEE (reference sequence). The ends lost 1 base at V and 3 bases at J; junction bases unmatched: 7. The CDR3 DNA follows: TGTGCCAGCAGCTTGTCAAGGCTAGCGGGGAAAGAGACCCAGTACTTC. Its translation is CASSLSRLAGKETQYF.

The DNA of the CDR3 is TGTGCCAGCAGTTACGGTGACAGGCGAAGTAATGGCTACACCTTC. As protein: CASSYGDRRSNGYTF. The rearrangement uses TRBV6-5 and TRBJ1-2; a weak D match, TRBD1 (6 bases). CDR3 length equals 15 residues. Germline-derived CDR1 and CDR2 are MNHEY and SVGAGI. The V end lost 2 bases, the J end lost 6 bases, and 16 bases lay between the germline ends.